A single sample gave rise to the 32 T cell receptor beta chains below, sequenced in a study of regulatory T cells in long-lasting Graves disease. Time point of the sample: persistent/refractory GD, antithyroid drugs over 5 years with positive TRAb. With RNA extracted from PBMCs as input, the TCR library was made. Arm-PCR of CDR3 regions and iRepertoire HTBI primers were the basis on which TCR beta libraries were built. TCRdb processed the multiplex PCR reads anew with MiXCR; each CDR3 protein has one entry. The sample lists a few hundred thousand distinct CDR3 sequences, roughly 24% occurring once. The sample in question was peripheral blood mononuclear cells (PBMCs), obtained when the disease was refractory, from a patient treated with antithyroid drugs. These receptors were taken from a woman in her thirties or forties with Graves disease.

The chain is built from TRBV28 and TRBJ1-6; D is uncertain. Between the trimmed V and J ends, which lost 5 bases and 10 bases, there was a span of 15 bases. The CDR3 contains 14 residues. Germline lookup yields CDR1 MDHEN and CDR2 SYDVKM. CDR3 sequence: CASSILGVYSPLHF. In nucleotides, the CDR3 is TGTGCCAGCAGTATCCTCGGGGTGTACTCACCCCTCCACTTT.

V and J are TRBV4-1 and TRBJ2-7; 8 bases are shared with TRBD2. V lost 0 bases and J lost 4; bases outside the gene matches: 8. The CDR3 runs 16 residues. Looked up from germline, CDR1 is MGHRA and CDR2 is YSYEKL. The CDR3 is CASSQDGREGRYEQYF. CDR3 coding DNA: TGCGCCAGCAGCCAAGATGGCCGGGAGGGCCGTTACGAGCAGTACTTC.

This clonotype turned up a few times. This chain joins TRBV6-1 and TRBJ2-2; TRBD1 aligns across 7 bases. V gave up 8 bases and J gave up 6 bases; unmatched junction bases: 3. Germline CDR1 reads MNHNS; CDR2 reads SASEGT. The CDR3 totals 12 residues. The CDR3 protein is CASRQGPGELFF. The CDR3 nucleotides read TGTGCCAGCCGACAGGGCCCCGGGGAGCTGTTTTTT.

Ten or more counts support this clonotype. The rearrangement joins TRBV27 to TRBJ1-3, with D possibly matching TRBD1 (6 bases). The CDR3 runs 14 residues. Germline V lookup: CDR1 MNHEY, CDR2 SMNVEV (reference sequence). V lost 5 bases and J 3 bases, leaving 11 bases between the germline ends. DNA for the CDR3: TGTGCCAGCAGTCCACAGGGATATGGAAACACCATATATTTT. This translates into CASSPQGYGNTIYF.

V and J are TRBV5-1 and TRBJ2-7; 10 nucleotides align to TRBD2. CDR1 SGHRS and CDR2 YFSETQ come from the germline V gene. Trimming at V came to 2 bases and at J to 0 bases, leaving 11 bases not matched to a gene. The CDR3 runs to 18 residues. This CDR3 is CASSLLAGLAESSYEQYF. In DNA, the CDR3 is TGCGCCAGCAGCTTACTAGCCGGACTAGCGGAAAGCTCCTACGAGCAGTACTTC.

This clonotype has a count of ten or more. V usage is TRBV20-1 and J usage is TRBJ2-4, with no clear D. V was shortened by 3 bases and J by 6 bases, with 15 bases between the two germline ends. Germline CDR1 and CDR2: DFQATT and SNEGSKA (reference sequence). The CDR3 is made up of 14 amino acids. The CDR3 sequence is CSASGYAAVNIQYF. For the CDR3, the DNA is TGCAGTGCTAGCGGGTACGCGGCGGTAAACATTCAGTACTTC.

In this sample, this clonotype turned up many times. The CDR3 spells CSAGQAGADAGELFF. The CDR3 DNA reads TGCAGTGCTGGTCAAGCGGGAGCGGATGCGGGGGAGCTGTTTTTT. This chain joins TRBV20-1 and TRBJ2-2; 8 nucleotides line up with TRBD2. In germline, CDR1 is DFQATT, CDR2 SNEGSKA (reference sequence). Trimming cost V 5 bases and J 8 bases; bases outside gene matches: 13. The CDR3 loop spans 15 amino acids.

Turning to this clonotype: This may be a read error: a much more frequent sequence differs by one nucleotide. The chain combines TRBV28 with TRBJ2-7; D not resolved. Germline CDR1 MDHEN, CDR2 SYDVKM. The CDR3 consists of 11 residues. V lost 8 bases to trimming and J lost 6 bases, with 11 bases between them. CDR3 bases: TGTGCCAGCGCCACTTGGGGCGAGCAGTACTTC. This sequence encodes CASATWGEQYF.

In its sample, this clonotype was seen many times. The rearrangement uses TRBV6-2 or TRBV6-3 and TRBJ2-4; perhaps D is TRBD1 or TRBD2 (5 bases each). In germline, CDR1 is MNHEY, CDR2 SVGEGT. The V and J ends lost 4 bases and 0 bases respectively, with 10 bases between them. This CDR3 comprises 15 residues. The DNA of the CDR3 is TGTGCCAGCAGTTCCGGGGCGGTAGCCAAAAACATTCAGTACTTC. It specifies CASSSGAVAKNIQYF.

This clonotype has ten or more counts. This sequence joins TRBV12-3 or TRBV12-4 and TRBJ2-7; the match to TRBD1 covers 10 bases. The J segment lost 6 bases and the V segment lost 4 bases, leaving 9 bases of the junction unmatched. CDR3 length equals 15 residues. CDR3 nucleotide sequence: TGTGCCAGCAGTTCCTTTGACAGGGGGCGCCCCGAGCAGTACTTC. Protein: CASSSFDRGRPEQYF.

This clonotype has at least ten counts. The chain employs TRBV6-1 and TRBJ1-6; D perhaps matches TRBD1 (5 bases). The germline V gene encodes CDR1 MNHNS and CDR2 SASEGT. V was shortened by 8 bases and J by 0 bases, with 11 bases between the two germline ends. This CDR3 spans 15 amino acids. The CDR3 DNA follows: TGTGCCAGCGGGACGGCGAGCTCCTATAATTCACCCCTCCACTTT. It translates to CASGTASSYNSPLHF.

This chain uses TRBV19 with TRBJ1-1; 9 bases map to TRBD1. The CDR3 consists of 16 residues. The J segment lost 7 bases and the V segment lost 0 bases, leaving 9 bases of the junction unmatched. Germline CDR1 is LNHDA and CDR2 is SQIVND (reference sequence). CDR3 coding DNA: TGTGCCAGTAGTATAGATTTTACTACAGGGGGCCTTGAAGCTTTCTTT. Its translation: CASSIDFTTGGLEAFF.

This clonotype was seen repeatedly, ten times or more. The V and J genes are TRBV7-9 and TRBJ1-2; TRBD1 matches at 9 bases. The V segment lost 5 bases and the J segment 8 bases; nucleotides outside the gene matches: 9. The CDR3 covers 14 residues. CDR1 and CDR2 from the germline V gene are SEHNR and FQNEAQ (reference sequence). CDR3 bases: TGTGCCAGCAGCGACACGGGACAGGGAGACGGCTACACCTTC. Protein: CASSDTGQGDGYTF.

Only a few counts were recorded for this clonotype. V and J are TRBV11-3 and TRBJ1-2; maybe TRBD1 (6 bases). The CDR3 totals 15 residues. Trimming left V 5 bases short and J 0 bases short, with 13 bases between. Germline CDR1 reads SGHNT; CDR2 reads YENEEA. For the CDR3, the DNA is TGTGCCAGCAGCGGTACAGGGTCTACTAACTATGGCTACACCTTC. As protein: CASSGTGSTNYGYTF.

The chain combines TRBV27 with TRBJ1-6; 10 nucleotides align to TRBD1. Germline assignment: CDR1 MNHEY and CDR2 SMNVEV (reference sequence). Germline trimming cut 6 bases from V and 3 bases from J; bases unmatched to any gene: 17. The length of the CDR3 is 20 residues. The DNA for the CDR3 is TGTGCCAGCAGGGTATACCGGGACAGGGGCTTAGGCCACTATAATTCACCCCTCCACTTT. It encodes CASRVYRDRGLGHYNSPLHF.

The chain is built from TRBV20-1 and TRBJ2-7, with 10 bases lining up with TRBD2. V gave up 6 bases and J gave up 12 bases; unmatched junction bases: 5. This CDR3 comprises 10 residues. Looked up from germline, CDR1 is DFQATT and CDR2 is SNEGSKA (reference sequence). This CDR3 reads CSANSGRSYF. The CDR3, as DNA: TGCAGTGCAAATAGCGGGAGGTCGTACTTC.

The chain uses TRBV12-3 or TRBV12-4 and TRBJ2-2, with 8 bases identical to TRBD2. The CDR3 has 15 residues. V shed 8 bases, J shed 3 bases, and the junction held 8 bases outside the gene matches. CDR3 sequence (DNA): TGTGCCAGCGACCCCCGGACTAGCCACACCGGGGAGCTGTTTTTT. Protein: CASDPRTSHTGELFF.

The V gene is TRBV19, the J gene TRBJ2-4; 9 nucleotides match TRBD2. J lost 3 bases, V lost 4 bases, and 10 bases had no gene match. Germline V CDR1 and CDR2: LNHDA, SQIVND (reference sequence). The length of the CDR3 is 17 residues. The CDR3 nucleotides are TGTGCCAGTAGTACCCCCGGACCAGCGGGGGGCAAAAACATTCAGTACTTC. It codes for CASSTPGPAGGKNIQYF.

This clonotype was observed many times. The V gene is TRBV20-1, the J gene TRBJ1-5; D not certain. Trimming pared 1 base from V and 0 bases from J, leaving 10 bases between. The CDR3 totals 15 residues. Germline CDR1 and CDR2: DFQATT and SNEGSKA (reference sequence). The CDR3 protein is CSARGGRNSNQPQHF. CDR3 bases: TGCAGTGCTAGAGGAGGGAGGAATAGCAATCAGCCCCAGCATTTT.

This clonotype was counted many times. This chain uses TRBV3-1 with TRBJ1-1; D perhaps matches TRBD1 (5 bases). V was shortened by 1 base and J by 8 bases, with 5 bases between the two germline ends. The CDR3 has 11 amino acids. In germline, CDR1 is LGHDT, CDR2 YNNKEL (reference sequence). The CDR3 coding sequence is TGTGCCAGCAGCCAAGGGGGGGAAGCTTTCTTT. This encodes CASSQGGEAFF.

The J gene is TRBJ1-1, the V gene TRBV6-1, with unresolved D. In germline, CDR1 is MNHNS, CDR2 SASEGT. CDR3 length: 13 amino acids. V lost 3 bases to trimming and J lost 7 bases, with 12 bases between them. The chain's CDR3 is CASSDYRDVEAFF. CDR3 in DNA: TGTGCCAGCAGTGATTATCGGGATGTTGAAGCTTTCTTT.

This clonotype has ten or more counts. The genes are TRBV5-1 and TRBJ1-1; D may be TRBD1 (5 bases). Germline V lookup: CDR1 SGHRS, CDR2 YFSETQ. Deletions cut 4 bases from V and 4 bases from J, with 14 bases between. This CDR3 spans 14 amino acids. The CDR3 protein is CASSSRGGSTEAFF. CDR3 nucleotides: TGCGCCAGCAGCAGCCGGGGGGGTAGCACTGAAGCTTTCTTT.

This chain joins TRBV10-1 and TRBJ1-3; TRBD1 is a possible D gene (6 bases). In germline, CDR1 is WNHNN, CDR2 SYGVQD (reference sequence). V was shortened by 6 bases and J by 3 bases, with 12 bases between the two germline ends. The CDR3 spans 14 residues. CDR3 protein: CASSGTRDGNTIYF. The CDR3 nucleotides read TGCGCCAGCAGCGGGACAAGAGATGGAAACACCATATATTTT.

This clonotype was counted many times. This sequence joins TRBV20-1 and TRBJ2-4; TRBD1 matches 7 bases. Germline lookup yields CDR1 DFQATT and CDR2 SNEGSKA (reference sequence). V lost 3 bases to trimming and J lost 0 bases; unmatched junction nucleotides: 11. The CDR3 has 17 residues. CDR3 sequence (DNA): TGCAGTGCTAGGGAACAGGGGAAGCGAGGAGCCAAAAACATTCAGTACTTC. Amino acids: CSAREQGKRGAKNIQYF.

About this clonotype: Being one base from a much bigger clone, this may be a read error. The V and J genes are TRBV27 and TRBJ2-6, with a weak D call TRBD1 (5 bases). Per germline, CDR1 MNHEY and CDR2 SMNVEV (reference sequence). This CDR3 is 18 amino acids long. As DNA, the CDR3 is TGTGCCAGCAGTTTTAGGTCTTGGACGTCCTCTGGGGCCAACATCCTGACTTTC. Residues: CASSFRSWTSSGANILTF.

This clonotype has at least ten counts. This chain joins TRBV11-2 and TRBJ1-6, with D unresolved. Trimming removed 0 bases from V and 10 bases from J, with 4 bases in between. Germline V gives CDR1 SGHAT, CDR2 FQNNGV. The CDR3 consists of 12 residues. CDR3 residues: CASSLEASPLHF. CDR3 bases: TGTGCCAGCAGCTTAGAGGCCTCACCCCTCCACTTT.

The chain couples TRBV19 to TRBJ1-1, with TRBD1 matching 7 bases. Germline CDR1 LNHDA, CDR2 SQIVND (reference sequence). This CDR3 contains 15 residues. V was clipped by 5 bases and J by 1 base; unmatched bases: 7. The CDR3 loop is CASSPTGEPNTEAFF. In DNA form, the CDR3 reads TGTGCCAGTAGTCCTACAGGGGAGCCGAACACTGAAGCTTTCTTT. Full variable domain (outside the CDR3, taken from reference TRBV19 and TRBJ1-1): DGGITQSPKYLFRKEGQNVTLSCEQNLNHDAMYWYRQDPGQGLRLIYYSQIVNDFQKGDIAEGYSVSREKKESFPLTVTSAQKNPTAFYLCASSPTGEPNTEAFFGQGTRLTVV.

This clonotype was recorded at least ten times. The chain carries TRBV28 and TRBJ1-2; no definite D call. Germline-derived CDR1 and CDR2 are MDHEN and SYDVKM. V was shortened by 3 bases and J by 4 bases, with 12 bases between the two germline ends. This CDR3 is 14 amino acids long. CDR3 in amino acids: CASSLVAVGYGYTF. The DNA for the CDR3 is TGTGCCAGCAGTTTGGTGGCCGTTGGCTATGGCTACACCTTC.

The chain couples TRBV28 to TRBJ1-2; D is possibly TRBD1 (6 bases). The V gene lost 8 bases and the J gene lost 6 bases, with 16 bases spanning the gap. The CDR3 is made up of 13 amino acids. Germline V CDR1 and CDR2: MDHEN, SYDVKM. As DNA, the CDR3 is TGTGCCAGCGGCATACAGGGTGTCGATGGCTACACCTTC. Amino acids: CASGIQGVDGYTF.

This clonotype was observed at least ten times. The chain is built from TRBV2 and TRBJ2-7, with TRBD1 identical over 7 bases. There are 14 residues in the CDR3. The trim removed 2 bases at V and 6 bases at J, leaving 7 bases unmatched. Germline V lookup: CDR1 SNHLY, CDR2 FYNNEI. As DNA, the CDR3 is TGTGCCAGCAGTGAAAACAGGGGATGGAGCGAGCAGTACTTC. Protein sequence: CASSENRGWSEQYF.

Comments on this clonotype: A much larger clone sits a single nucleotide away, making a read error possible. The V gene is TRBV7-9, the J gene TRBJ2-5; 8 nucleotides line up with TRBD1. Trimming cost V 5 bases and J 5 bases; bases outside gene matches: 10. The CDR3 length is 15 residues. Germline CDR1 reads SEHNR; CDR2 reads FQNEAQ (reference sequence). DNA of the CDR3: TGTGCCAGCAGCCCCGGGACAGGTTGGAAGGAGACCCAGTACTTC. This encodes CASSPGTGWKETQYF.

This clonotype was found many times. The V and J genes are TRBV28 and TRBJ1-2, with D possibly being TRBD1 (5 bases). The V gene lost 7 bases and the J gene lost 2 bases, with 14 bases spanning the gap. Germline loops: CDR1 MDHEN, CDR2 SYDVKM. This CDR3 is built from 14 residues. DNA of the CDR3: TGTGCCAGCAAGCCCCTTGGGGGGAACTATGGCTACACCTTC. Its protein is CASKPLGGNYGYTF.